Listed below are T cell receptor beta chains from one sample, sequenced in a study of blood T cells in healthy people across ages. One entry per CDR3 protein results from TCRdb running MiXCR on the 5' RACE reads. The sample holds fewer than 2 million distinct CDR3 sequences, roughly two fifths seen once. Material for sequencing was blood. These receptors all stem from a human donor in good health. The CDR3 runs from the conserved cysteine through the conserved F or W. Fields, in order: J gene, D gene, V gene, clone size, CDR3 DNA, CDR3 protein. The D gene is left open where the match is weak. The size field is filled for only some rows; it gives once, few, many or a size class.

TRBJ1-5 . TRBV7-2 . TGTGCCAGCAGCCCGCAGGAAGGTTGGGGTCAGCCCCAGCATTTT CASSPQEGWGQPQHF
TRBJ2-6 . TRBV30 . TGTGCCTGGAATCCGCGGAGGCCTGGGGCCAACGTCCTGACTTTC CAWNPRRPGANVLTF
TRBJ1-2 TRBD1 TRBV29-1 . TGCAGCGTTGAAGTTCCGACAGGGTGGAGAGATGGCTACACCTTC CSVEVPTGWRDGYTF
TRBJ1-4 . TRBV3-1 . TGTGCCAGCAGCCCACGGCGTCGGGGGGCGCTTAATGAAAAACTGTTTTTT CASSPRRRGALNEKLFF
TRBJ2-4 . TRBV20-1 few TGCAGTGCTATGGACCTGCTCACAAGGAGTGTCATGTACTTC CSAMDLLTRSVMYF
TRBJ2-7 TRBD1 TRBV9 few TGTGCCAGCAGCGCGTTTGGGACAGGGCAATACGAGCAGTACTTC CASSAFGTGQYEQYF
TRBJ1-2 . TRBV12-3/TRBV12-4 . TGTGCCAGCAGTTTCCAAGGGGGAGACTATGGCTACACCTTC CASSFQGGDYGYTF
TRBJ1-2 . TRBV12-3/TRBV12-4 . TGTGCCAGCGGCCTCGCAGGGCCCAATGATGGCTACACCTTC CASGLAGPNDGYTF
TRBJ2-3 TRBD2 TRBV24-1 . TGTGCCACGAACGGGAGATCCGGGACTAGAGCTACAGATACGCAGTATTTT CATNGRSGTRATDTQYF
TRBJ2-3 . TRBV29-1 few TGCAGCGGAAGTAGGAGGGAGACAGATACGCAGTATTTT CSGSRRETDTQYF
TRBJ2-7 TRBD1 TRBV7-2 few TGTGCCAGCAGCAAGGACAGGGGAATTTGCGAGCAGTACTTC CASSKDRGICEQYF
TRBJ2-6 . TRBV25-1 . TGTGCCAGCAGTGATGCTGGGGCCAACGTCCTGACTTTC CASSDAGANVLTF
TRBJ2-3 TRBD2 TRBV12-3/TRBV12-4 . TGTGCCAGCAAACCAGCAGCGGGGGGGCCCACAGATACGCAGTATTTT CASKPAAGGPTDTQYF
TRBJ1-5 TRBD1 TRBV2 . TGTGCCAGCAGTGTGACAGGGGGTCGTGATCAGCCCCAGCATTTT CASSVTGGRDQPQHF
TRBJ1-5 . TRBV28 few TGTGCCAGCAGTTTTGGTGTTGAGGGGACCCTCGGGCAGCCCCAGCATTTT CASSFGVEGTLGQPQHF
TRBJ1-5 TRBD1 TRBV4-1 . TGCGCCAGCAGCCAAGAAGGGATTGTCGGGACAGTCAATCAGCCCCAGCATTTT CASSQEGIVGTVNQPQHF
TRBJ2-3 . TRBV5-4 . TGTGCCAGCAGCCCCTCTGCCGGAGGCAGGGTAACAGATACGCAGTATTTT CASSPSAGGRVTDTQYF
TRBJ1-1 . TRBV7-2 . TGTGCCAGCAGCTCCAGAACCACTGAAGCTTTCTTT CASSSRTTEAFF
TRBJ2-1 TRBD2 TRBV7-9 . TGTGCCAGCAGACTGACAAACGCGGGGAGGGCAGTCAATGAGCAGTTCTTC CASRLTNAGRAVNEQFF
TRBJ2-3 . TRBV5-1 few TGCGCCAGCAGCTCGGGAGATAGACGCACAGATACGCAGTATTTT CASSSGDRRTDTQYF
TRBJ1-2 . TRBV29-1 . TGCAGCGTTTGGCAGGGAGGCGCGGGAATTGGGGCTCCTGGCTACACCTTC CSVWQGGAGIGAPGYTF
TRBJ2-2 TRBD1 TRBV4-1 few TGCGCCAGCAGCCCCGACAGCTGGACAGGGCTGGGCACCGGGGAGCTGTTTTTT CASSPDSWTGLGTGELFF
TRBJ2-5 . TRBV6-6 . TGTGCCAGCAGTCGCCGGACCGTCGGGGGCGAGACCCAGTACTTC CASSRRTVGGETQYF
TRBJ1-2 TRBD1 TRBV6-6 few TGTGCCAGCAGAGCACCGGGACAGGGGGCTTATGGCTACACCTTC CASRAPGQGAYGYTF
TRBJ2-5 TRBD1 TRBV12-3/TRBV12-4 few TGTGCCAGCAGTTTGACAGGGGGCTCCGGGGAGACCCAGTACTTC CASSLTGGSGETQYF
TRBJ2-3 . TRBV12-3/TRBV12-4 . TGTGCCAGCAGACGCAGCGCAGATACGCAGTATTTT CASRRSADTQYF
TRBJ1-5 . TRBV20-1 few TGCAGTGCTAGAGCAGGGGATCAGCCCCAGCATTTT CSARAGDQPQHF
TRBJ2-6 . TRBV4-1 few TGCGCCAGCAGCCAAGAGATGGTAGGGATTGGAGACTCTGGGGCCAACGTCCTGACTTTC CASSQEMVGIGDSGANVLTF
TRBJ2-7 TRBD1 TRBV10-3 few TGTGCCATCAGTGAGCCGGGACAGTCCTACGAGCAGTACTTC CAISEPGQSYEQYF
TRBJ2-7 . TRBV7-8 . TGTGCCAGCAGTAAGCAACTGGGTTTGTTTAGCGAGCAGTACTTC CASSKQLGLFSEQYF
TRBJ2-7 . TRBV6-2/TRBV6-3 few TGTGCCAGCAGTTACTCGAGCAGGCCGCCCTACGAGCAGTACTTC CASSYSSRPPYEQYF
TRBJ1-2 . TRBV28 . TGTGCCAGCAGTTTAGGGTATCACTATGGCTACACCTTC CASSLGYHYGYTF
TRBJ2-1 TRBD2 TRBV9 few TGTGCCAGCAGCGCTTTAGCGGGGGGGCTCAATGAGCAGTTCTTC CASSALAGGLNEQFF
TRBJ1-2 TRBD1 TRBV29-1 . TGCAGCGTTGCCGTTACAGGGGCTTCTAACTATGGCTACACCTTC CSVAVTGASNYGYTF
TRBJ1-6 TRBD1 TRBV15 . TGTGCCACCAGCGCCAACAGGGGTGGGAATTCACCCCTCCACTTT CATSANRGGNSPLHF
TRBJ1-4 . TRBV4-3 . TGCGCCAGCAGCCAAGAATGGAGCCAGATTGCAACTAATGAAAAACTGTTTTTT CASSQEWSQIATNEKLFF
TRBJ1-1 TRBD1 TRBV5-1 . TGCGCCAGCAGCTTACAGGGGGCGAGAGTGTACACTGAAGCTTTCTTT CASSLQGARVYTEAFF
TRBJ1-4 . TRBV4-3 once TGCGCCAGCAGCGTAAGGCTGGGGTTAGGAGAAAAACTGTTTTTT CASSVRLGLGEKLFF
TRBJ1-2 . TRBV29-1 . TGCAGCGTTGAAGATGACCGGGGTTGGCATGGCTACACCTTC CSVEDDRGWHGYTF
TRBJ1-1 . TRBV18 . TGTGCCAGCTCACCACAGTACATAAACACTGAAGCTTTCTTT CASSPQYINTEAFF
TRBJ2-7 . TRBV20-1 many TGCAGTGCTAAGCGCCTCAGAGGGGGAGCGGGTTATAGCTCCTACGAGCAGTACTTC CSAKRLRGGAGYSSYEQYF
TRBJ2-2 . TRBV11-1 few TGTGCCAGCAGCTTGGTGCAAGGGGCCCTCACGACCGGGGAGCTGTTTTTT CASSLVQGALTTGELFF
TRBJ2-1 TRBD1 TRBV20-1 . TGCAGTGTTGGGACAGAGCGAGCGATTGAGCAGTTCTTC CSVGTERAIEQFF
TRBJ2-7 . TRBV29-1 few TGCAGCGTTGCAGGAGCAGCCTACGAGCAGTACTTC CSVAGAAYEQYF
TRBJ2-3 . TRBV6-1 few TGTGCCAGCAGCCGCACTGGGGAAAGCACAGATACGCAGTATTTT CASSRTGESTDTQYF
TRBJ2-3 TRBD2 TRBV5-5 . TGTGCCAGCAGCTTGATTTGGGGACGAGCGGGGCGCACAGATACGCAGTATTTT CASSLIWGRAGRTDTQYF
TRBJ2-1 TRBD1 TRBV7-2 . TGTGCCAGCAGCTCGCAGGGGGCTCCGTACAATGAGCAGTTCTTC CASSSQGAPYNEQFF
TRBJ1-2 TRBD1 TRBV29-1 . TGCAGCGTTGAAAGGACAGGGGGTTCGTCGGGCGACTACACCTTC CSVERTGGSSGDYTF
TRBJ1-4 . TRBV15 few TGTGCCACCAGCTCCCTGAATACGGGCCTTAATGAAAAACTGTTTTTT CATSSLNTGLNEKLFF
TRBJ1-6 . TRBV5-5 few TGTGCCAGCAGCATACCTCCGGGACTCATTCCCTCTAATTCACCCCTCCACTTT CASSIPPGLIPSNSPLHF
TRBJ1-6 . TRBV7-9 . TGTGCCAGCAGCACCCTAGCTGGGGATTCACCCCTCCACTTT CASSTLAGDSPLHF